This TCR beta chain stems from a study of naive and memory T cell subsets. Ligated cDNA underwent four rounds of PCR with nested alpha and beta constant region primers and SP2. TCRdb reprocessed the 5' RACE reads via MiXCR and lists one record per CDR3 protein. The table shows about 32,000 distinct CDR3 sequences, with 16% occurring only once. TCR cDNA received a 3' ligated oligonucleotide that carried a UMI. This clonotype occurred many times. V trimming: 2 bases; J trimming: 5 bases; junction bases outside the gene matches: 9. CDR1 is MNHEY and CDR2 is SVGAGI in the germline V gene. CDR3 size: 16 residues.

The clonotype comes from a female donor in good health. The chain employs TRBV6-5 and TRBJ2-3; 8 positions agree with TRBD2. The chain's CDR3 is CASSYLGGGMKDTQYF. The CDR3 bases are TGTGCCAGCAGTTACCTGGGCGGGGGGATGAAAGATACGCAGTATTTT.